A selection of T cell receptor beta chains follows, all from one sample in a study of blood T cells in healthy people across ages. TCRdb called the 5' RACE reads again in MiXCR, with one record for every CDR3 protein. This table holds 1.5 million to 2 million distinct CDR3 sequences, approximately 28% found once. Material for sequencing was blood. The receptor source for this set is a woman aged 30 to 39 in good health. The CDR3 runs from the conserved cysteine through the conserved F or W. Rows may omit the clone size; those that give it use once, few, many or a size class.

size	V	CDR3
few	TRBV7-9	CASSLEMGWNEQFF
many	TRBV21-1	CASSNGRTALQETQYF
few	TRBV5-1	CASSQNQLARYNEQFF
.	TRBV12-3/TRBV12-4	CASSLQGYNNQPQHF
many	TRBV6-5	CASRLTGTGRNEQYF
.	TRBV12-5	CASGADPAYGYTF
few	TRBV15	CATSRTNTPYGYTF
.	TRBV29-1	CSVGDRVNEKLFF
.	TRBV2	CASTAVGGTEKLFF
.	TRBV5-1	CASRAGSATNEKLFF
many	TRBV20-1	CSARVSGGGDNEQFF
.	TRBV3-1	CASSQSLAVNTQYF
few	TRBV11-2	CASSPRDRYTDTQYF
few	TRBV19	CASSASLATAAKNIQYF
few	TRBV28	CASSLIGDSGANVLTF
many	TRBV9	CASSVGSRGGTYNEQFF